This T cell receptor beta chain derives from a study of human T cells and chemical hapten exposure. This clonotype was detected a few times. The CDR3 totals 15 residues. The V gene lost 0 bases and the J gene lost 3 bases, with 9 bases spanning the gap. The germline V gene has CDR1 SGDLS and CDR2 YYNGEE. Time point described: patch test 3, about 24 weeks after DPC sensitization. Treatment noted: therapeutic diphenylcyclopropenone sensitization with weekly scalp DPC. One entry per CDR3 protein results from TCRdb running MiXCR on the RACE reads. The table includes 95,000 to 150,000 distinct CDR3 sequences, around 11% detected once.

This receptor was identified in a woman aged 50 to 60 with alopecia areata. Some clones in this sample may be carry-over from other donors' samples. The specimen was whole blood, collected in connection with sensitization to the hapten diphenylcyclopropenone (DPC). The chain links TRBV9 to TRBJ2-2; a possible D gene is TRBD2 (5 bases). The CDR3 DNA reads TGTGCCAGCAGCGTAGCGAGCGGATACACCGGGGAGCTGTTTTTT. Its translation: CASSVASGYTGELFF.